The entry below describes one T cell receptor beta chain. This entry is derived from a study of blood T cell repertoires in COVID-19. Overall study context: Sources were T cells, B-cell-depleted T cells, or PBMCs; the material itself was cDNA or gDNA.

Sequenced by immunoSEQ multiplex PCR; TCRdb stores in-frame clones only, minus some. This sample has around 200,000 clones, with 70% to 80% found just once. Germline V lookup: CDR1 SGHTA, CDR2 FQGNSA. V dropped 2 bases and J dropped 4 bases, with 26 bases sitting between them. There are 19 residues in the CDR3. This TCR derives from a woman aged 40 to 50 with COVID-19, enrolled during active disease. Sample: peripheral blood. V gene TRBV7-2 combines with J gene TRBJ1-2; D is ambiguous. The CDR3, as DNA: TGTGCCAGCAGCTTATTAGGGTCGCTGGGGAGGAGGGATTCCTATGGCTACACCTTC. Its translation is CASSLLGSLGRRDSYGYTF.